The rows below give T cell receptor beta chains drawn from one sample of a study of response to subunit inactivated influenza vaccine. TCRdb independently ran MiXCR on the RT-PCR reads; one entry per CDR3 protein. The data contain around 530,000 distinct CDR3 sequences, about 15% of them singletons. The material was CD4+ T cells sorted from PBMCs, obtained about 24 months after vaccination. These receptor sequences come from a man between 50 and 69 years old who received an inactivated influenza vaccine. Each CDR3 is given with its conserved first and last residue. A D gene is named only where the DNA matches it firmly. Size tells how often a clone was seen (once, few, many) or the class of an expanded clone, and some rows leave it out.

>TRBJ2-3|NA|TRBD2|TRBV29-1
CSAGGGNTDTQYF
TGCAGCGCCGGGGGGGGTAACACAGATACGCAGTATTTT
>TRBJ1-2|NA|TRBD1|TRBV6-1
CASSDPGQSLNYGYTF
TGTGCCAGCAGCGACCCGGGACAGAGCCTTAACTATGGCTACACCTTC
>TRBJ2-3|NA|NA|TRBV2
CASRTGLLTTDTQYF
TGTGCCAGCAGGACAGGTCTACTAACCACAGATACGCAGTATTTT
>TRBJ2-3|NA|NA|TRBV20-1
CSARGGLLGYTQYF
TGCAGTGCTAGAGGGGGCCTACTCGGCTATACGCAGTATTTT
>TRBJ2-7|few|NA|TRBV5-1
CASAGGPEQYF
TGCGCCAGCGCTGGGGGTCCCGAGCAGTACTTC
>TRBJ1-5|few|NA|TRBV18
CASSPGPVEPQHF
TGTGCCAGCTCACCAGGACCGGTGGAGCCCCAGCATTTT
>TRBJ2-1|NA|NA|TRBV19
CASTLTSGLLNEQFF
TGTGCCAGTACTCTAACGTCCGGGCTCCTCAATGAGCAGTTCTTC
>TRBJ2-5|few|NA|TRBV14
CASSPGQPPTQYF
TGTGCCAGCAGCCCCGGACAGCCCCCGACCCAGTACTTC
>TRBJ1-3|once|NA|TRBV9
CASSAGGQADGNTIYF
TGTGCCAGCAGCGCGGGCGGGCAGGCTGACGGAAACACCATATATTTT
>TRBJ2-1|few|NA|TRBV12-3/TRBV12-4
CASSIPGTYNEQFF
TGTGCCAGCAGTATCCCGGGAACCTACAATGAGCAGTTCTTC
>TRBJ2-1|NA|NA|TRBV4-2
CASSQEPASYNEQFF
TGTGCCAGCAGCCAAGAACCGGCATCCTACAATGAGCAGTTCTTC
>TRBJ1-2|few|TRBD1|TRBV6-1
CASSRDRGAEGYTF
TGTGCCAGCAGCCGGGACAGGGGGGCGGAAGGCTACACCTTC
>TRBJ2-1|NA|TRBD2|TRBV28
CASRTSGGYNEQFF
TGTGCCAGCAGAACTAGCGGGGGATACAATGAGCAGTTCTTC
>TRBJ1-1|NA|NA|TRBV3-1
CASSQLGNTEAFF
TGTGCCAGCAGCCAACTGGGTAACACTGAAGCTTTCTTT
>TRBJ2-1|few|NA|TRBV18
CASSPSVVDEQFF
TGTGCCAGCTCACCATCGGTGGTCGATGAGCAGTTCTTC
>TRBJ2-5|few|TRBD2|TRBV10-3
CAINTGTSGQETQYF
TGTGCCATCAATACCGGGACTAGCGGCCAAGAGACCCAGTACTTC
>TRBJ2-7|NA|NA|TRBV6-1
CASMEGGHLYEQYF
TGTGCCAGCATGGAGGGCGGGCACCTCTACGAGCAGTACTTC
>TRBJ1-1|NA|NA|TRBV18
CASSPRQIEAFF
TGTGCCAGCTCACCACGCCAGATTGAAGCTTTCTTT
>TRBJ2-2|few|NA|TRBV9
CASSGPGAGELFF
TGTGCCAGCAGCGGTCCGGGAGCCGGGGAGCTGTTTTTT
>TRBJ2-7|NA|NA|TRBV7-2
CASSLSRDYEQYF
TGTGCCAGCAGCTTATCCAGGGACTACGAGCAGTACTTC
>TRBJ2-2|NA|NA|TRBV28
CASSLIWASRELFF
TGTGCCAGCAGTTTAATTTGGGCTTCTAGGGAGCTGTTTTTT
>TRBJ2-6|NA|NA|TRBV15
CATSSKLDGPSGANVLTF
TGTGCCACCAGCAGCAAGCTAGACGGACCTTCTGGGGCCAACGTCCTGACTTTC
>TRBJ2-1|few|NA|TRBV7-2
CASSLRQGHSYNEQFF
TGTGCCAGCAGCTTACGGCAGGGTCACTCCTACAATGAGCAGTTCTTC
>TRBJ2-3|NA|TRBD2|TRBV5-1
CASSLYPAGGTDTQYF
TGCGCCAGCAGCTTGTATCCAGCGGGGGGCACAGATACGCAGTATTTT